Detailed here is one T cell receptor beta chain. Its antigen is unidentified. One entry per CDR3 protein, called by TCRdb with MiXCR from the RT-PCR reads. In the table there are about 160,000 distinct CDR3 sequences, about 11% of which are singletons. This record comes from a study of response to subunit inactivated influenza vaccine. Study-level results: It was suggested by the authors that few new T cells are recruited by each seasonal influenza vaccination.

The sample consisted of non-naive T cells sorted from PBMCs, taken around seven weeks after vaccination. The source of this sequence is a man aged 50 or older who received an inactivated influenza vaccine.

CDR3 residues: CASSQDTGRYNEQFF. CDR3 coding DNA: TGTGCCAGCAGCCAAGATACAGGGAGGTACAATGAGCAGTTCTTC. The chain uses TRBV3-1 and TRBJ2-1; D possibly uses TRBD1 or TRBD2 (6 bases each). The V end was cut by 0 bases, the J end by 4 bases, with 10 bases between. Per the germline V gene, CDR1 is LGHDT and CDR2 is YNNKEL (reference sequence). The CDR3 contains 15 residues.